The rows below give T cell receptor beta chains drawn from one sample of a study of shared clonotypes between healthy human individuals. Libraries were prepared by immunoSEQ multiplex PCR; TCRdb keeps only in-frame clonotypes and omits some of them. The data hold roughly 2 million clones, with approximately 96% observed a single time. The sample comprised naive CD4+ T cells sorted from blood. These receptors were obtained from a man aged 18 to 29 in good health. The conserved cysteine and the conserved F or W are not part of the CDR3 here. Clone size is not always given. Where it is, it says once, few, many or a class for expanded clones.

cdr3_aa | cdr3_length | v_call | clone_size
ASSLRRMDRYNSPLH | 15 | TRBV5-6 | -
ASARGNTEAF | 10 | TRBV6-5 | -
ASSVVAGVTGELF | 13 | TRBV6-1 | once
ASRGRGQPQH | 10 | TRBV2 | -
ASSLPGTANTGELF | 14 | TRBV19 | -
ASSYSGGTDTQY | 12 | TRBV6-5 | -
ASSQNTDTQY | 10 | TRBV11-3 | -
ASSPGVVATNEKLF | 14 | TRBV9 | -
ASSERTGEAF | 10 | TRBV6-1 | once
ASAKGRQGVLEYEQY | 15 | TRBV7-2 | -
ARTRGRDSGLRATQY | 15 | TRBV5-3 | -
AWTADGYTEAF | 11 | TRBV30 | few
ATSRGTTGNTIY | 12 | TRBV15 | -